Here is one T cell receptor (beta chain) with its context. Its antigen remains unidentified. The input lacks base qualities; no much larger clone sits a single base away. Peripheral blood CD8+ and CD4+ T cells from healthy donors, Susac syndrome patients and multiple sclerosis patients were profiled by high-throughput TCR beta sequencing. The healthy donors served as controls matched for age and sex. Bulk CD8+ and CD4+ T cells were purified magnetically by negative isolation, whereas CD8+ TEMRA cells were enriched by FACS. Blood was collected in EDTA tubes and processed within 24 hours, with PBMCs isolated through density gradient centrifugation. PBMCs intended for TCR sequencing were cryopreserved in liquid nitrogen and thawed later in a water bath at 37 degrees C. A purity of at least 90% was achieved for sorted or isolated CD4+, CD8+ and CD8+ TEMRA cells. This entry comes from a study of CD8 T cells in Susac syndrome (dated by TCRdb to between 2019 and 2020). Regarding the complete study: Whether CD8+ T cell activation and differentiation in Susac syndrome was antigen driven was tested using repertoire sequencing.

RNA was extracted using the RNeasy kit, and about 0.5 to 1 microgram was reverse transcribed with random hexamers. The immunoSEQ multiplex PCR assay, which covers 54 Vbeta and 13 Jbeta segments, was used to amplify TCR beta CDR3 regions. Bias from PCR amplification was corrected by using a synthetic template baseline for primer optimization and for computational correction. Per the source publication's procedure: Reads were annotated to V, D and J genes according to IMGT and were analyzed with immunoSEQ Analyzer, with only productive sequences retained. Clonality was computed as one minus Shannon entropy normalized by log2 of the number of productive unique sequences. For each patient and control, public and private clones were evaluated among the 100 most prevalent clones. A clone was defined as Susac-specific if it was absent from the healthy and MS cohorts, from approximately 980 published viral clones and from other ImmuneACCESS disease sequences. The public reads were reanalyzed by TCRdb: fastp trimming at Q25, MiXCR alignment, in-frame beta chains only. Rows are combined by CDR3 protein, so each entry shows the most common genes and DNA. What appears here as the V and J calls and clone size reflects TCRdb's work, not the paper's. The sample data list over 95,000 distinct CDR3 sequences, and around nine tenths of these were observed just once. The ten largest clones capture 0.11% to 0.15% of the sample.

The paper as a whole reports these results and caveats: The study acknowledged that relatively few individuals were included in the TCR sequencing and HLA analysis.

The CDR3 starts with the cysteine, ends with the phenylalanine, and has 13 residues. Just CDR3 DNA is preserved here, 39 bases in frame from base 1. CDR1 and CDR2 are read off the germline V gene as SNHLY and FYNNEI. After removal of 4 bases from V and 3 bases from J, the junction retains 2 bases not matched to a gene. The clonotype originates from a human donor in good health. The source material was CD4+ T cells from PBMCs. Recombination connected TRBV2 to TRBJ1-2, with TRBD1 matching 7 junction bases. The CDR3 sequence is CASSVGTDYGYTF. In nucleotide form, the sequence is TGTGCCAGCAGTGTCGGGACAGACTATGGCTACACCTTC.